The clone carrying this T cell receptor (beta chain) was counted only a few times. Its antigen is still unknown. The data originate from a study of T-cell reconstitution after alpha-beta-depleted transplantation in children. Study-wide results and limits: Some patients' high day-60 TCRbeta diversity was attributed to recipient cells surviving conditioning. Where alpha-beta T cells came from about two months after transplant was reportedly several hundred expanded graft clones. Newly generated T cells supplied most T-cell counts and diversity one year post-transplant.

TCRbeta library preparation incorporated unique molecular identifiers. Each CDR3 protein is one row after TCRdb ran MiXCR on the PCR reads. The sample consists of some 100,000 distinct CDR3 sequences, about 22% of them appearing once. This CDR3 comprises 16 residues. The trim removed 0 bases at V and 7 bases at J, leaving 12 bases unmatched. Germline V gene data show CDR1 as DFQATT and CDR2 as SNEGSKA (reference sequence). Here the sequenced sample was PBMCs, taken before TCRalphabeta/CD19-depleted stem cell transplant. The gene calls are TRBV20-1 and TRBJ2-7, with 10 nucleotides matching TRBD2. This TCR was recovered from a boy between 2 and 15 years old with acute lymphoblastic leukemia, due to receive a stem cell transplant. The CDR3 protein is CSARDQGLAGAREQYF. DNA of the CDR3: TGCAGTGCTAGAGATCAAGGCCTAGCGGGAGCTAGGGAGCAGTACTTC.